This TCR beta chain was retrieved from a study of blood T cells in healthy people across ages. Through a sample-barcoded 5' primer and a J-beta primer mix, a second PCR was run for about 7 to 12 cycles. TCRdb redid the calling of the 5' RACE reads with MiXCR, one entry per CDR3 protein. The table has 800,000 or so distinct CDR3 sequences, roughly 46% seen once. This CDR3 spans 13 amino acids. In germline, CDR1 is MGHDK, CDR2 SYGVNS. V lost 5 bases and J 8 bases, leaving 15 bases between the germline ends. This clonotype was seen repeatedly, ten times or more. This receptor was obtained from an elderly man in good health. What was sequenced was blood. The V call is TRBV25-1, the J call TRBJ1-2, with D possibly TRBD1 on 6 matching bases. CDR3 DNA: TGTGCCAGCAGTAACTCAGGGGTAGGAGGCTACACCTTC. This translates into CASSNSGVGGYTF.